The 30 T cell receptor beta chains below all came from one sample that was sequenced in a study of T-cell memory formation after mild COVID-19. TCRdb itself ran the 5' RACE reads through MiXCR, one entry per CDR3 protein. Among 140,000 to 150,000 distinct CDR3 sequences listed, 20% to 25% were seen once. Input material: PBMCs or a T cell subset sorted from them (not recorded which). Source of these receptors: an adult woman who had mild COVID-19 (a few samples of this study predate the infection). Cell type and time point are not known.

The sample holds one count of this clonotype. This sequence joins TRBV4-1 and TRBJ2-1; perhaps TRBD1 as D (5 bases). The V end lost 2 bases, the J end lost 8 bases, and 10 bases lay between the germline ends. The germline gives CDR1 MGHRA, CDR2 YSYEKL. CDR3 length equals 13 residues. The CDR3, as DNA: TGCGCCAGCAGCCAAACAGGTTTTTATGAGCAGTTCTTC. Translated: CASSQTGFYEQFF.

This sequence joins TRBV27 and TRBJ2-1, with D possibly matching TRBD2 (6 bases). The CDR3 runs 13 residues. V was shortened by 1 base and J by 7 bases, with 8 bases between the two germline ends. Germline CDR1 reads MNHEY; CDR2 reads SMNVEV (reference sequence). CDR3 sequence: CASSLFGGNEQFF. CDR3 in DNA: TGTGCCAGCAGTTTATTTGGAGGGAATGAGCAGTTCTTC.

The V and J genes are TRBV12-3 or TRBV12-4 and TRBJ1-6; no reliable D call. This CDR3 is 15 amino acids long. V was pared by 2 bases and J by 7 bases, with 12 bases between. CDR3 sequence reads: CASSLWRTLNSPLHF. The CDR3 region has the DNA TGTGCCAGCAGTTTATGGAGGACGCTGAATTCACCCCTCCACTTT.

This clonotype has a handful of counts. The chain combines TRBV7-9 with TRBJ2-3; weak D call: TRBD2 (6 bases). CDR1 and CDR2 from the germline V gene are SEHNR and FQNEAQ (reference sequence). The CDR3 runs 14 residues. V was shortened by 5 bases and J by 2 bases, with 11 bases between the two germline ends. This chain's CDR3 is CASSPGGATDTQYF. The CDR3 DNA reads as TGTGCCAGCAGCCCTGGAGGGGCCACAGATACGCAGTATTTT.

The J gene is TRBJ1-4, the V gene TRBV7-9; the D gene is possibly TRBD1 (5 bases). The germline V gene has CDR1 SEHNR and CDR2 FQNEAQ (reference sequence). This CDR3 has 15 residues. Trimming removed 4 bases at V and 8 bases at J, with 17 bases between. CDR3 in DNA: TGTGCCAGCAGCTCCGCCCGGGGCGGCGGGGAAAAACTGTTTTTT. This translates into CASSSARGGGEKLFF.

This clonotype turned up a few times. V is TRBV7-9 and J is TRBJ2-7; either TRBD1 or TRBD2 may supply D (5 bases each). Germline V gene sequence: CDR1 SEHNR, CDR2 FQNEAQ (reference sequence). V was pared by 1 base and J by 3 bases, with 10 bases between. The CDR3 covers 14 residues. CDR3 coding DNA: TGTGCCAGCAGCTTAGGAGGGACCTTCTACGAGCAGTACTTC. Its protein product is CASSLGGTFYEQYF.

This CDR3 is CASSLVVREQFF. For the CDR3, the DNA is TGTGCCAGCAGCTTGGTGGTCCGGGAGCAGTTCTTC. The J gene is TRBJ2-1, the V gene TRBV5-8; no clear D. Germline V gene data show CDR1 as SGHTS and CDR2 as YDEGEE. The CDR3 runs to 12 residues. V gave up 0 bases and J gave up 10 bases, with 8 bases separating them.

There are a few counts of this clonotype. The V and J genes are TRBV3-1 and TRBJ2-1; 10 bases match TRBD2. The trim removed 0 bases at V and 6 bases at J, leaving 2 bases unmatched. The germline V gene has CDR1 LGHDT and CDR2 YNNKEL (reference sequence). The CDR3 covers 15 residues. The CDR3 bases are TGTGCCAGCAGCCAAGATCCTAGCGGGAGCAATGAGCAGTTCTTC. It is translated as CASSQDPSGSNEQFF.

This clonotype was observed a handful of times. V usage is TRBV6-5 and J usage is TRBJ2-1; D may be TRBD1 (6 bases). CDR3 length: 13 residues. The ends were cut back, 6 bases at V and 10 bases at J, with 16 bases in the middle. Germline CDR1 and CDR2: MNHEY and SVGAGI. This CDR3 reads CASRHGPGQEQFF. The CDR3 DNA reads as TGTGCCAGCAGACATGGACCGGGACAAGAGCAGTTCTTC.

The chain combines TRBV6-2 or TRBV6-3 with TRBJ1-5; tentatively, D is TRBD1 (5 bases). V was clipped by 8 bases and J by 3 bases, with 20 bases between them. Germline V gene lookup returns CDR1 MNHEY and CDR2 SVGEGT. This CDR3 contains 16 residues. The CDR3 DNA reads TGTGCCAGCGATCCGGGGGATAGAACCCCCAATCAGCCCCAGCATTTT. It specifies CASDPGDRTPNQPQHF.

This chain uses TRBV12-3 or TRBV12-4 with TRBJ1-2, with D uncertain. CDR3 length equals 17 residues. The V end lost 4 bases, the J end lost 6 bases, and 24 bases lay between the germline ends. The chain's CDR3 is CASSWAKGYSDYDGYTF. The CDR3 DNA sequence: TGTGCCAGCAGTTGGGCAAAAGGGTATTCGGACTATGATGGCTACACCTTC.

The CDR3 bases are TGTGCCAGCAGCCCGACGGACGCTGAAGCTTTCTTT. This translates into CASSPTDAEAFF. This sequence joins TRBV7-9 and TRBJ1-1; D is unresolved. The V end was cut by 5 bases, the J end by 6 bases, with 10 bases between. The CDR3 is 12 residues long. Germline values: CDR1 SEHNR, CDR2 FQNEAQ (reference sequence).

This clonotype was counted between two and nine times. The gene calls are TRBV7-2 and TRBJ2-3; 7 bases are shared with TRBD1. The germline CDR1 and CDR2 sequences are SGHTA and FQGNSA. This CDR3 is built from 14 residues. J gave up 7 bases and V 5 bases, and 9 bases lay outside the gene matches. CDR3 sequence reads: CASSPWTGPYTQYF. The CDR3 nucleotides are TGTGCCAGCAGCCCTTGGACAGGTCCATATACGCAGTATTTT.

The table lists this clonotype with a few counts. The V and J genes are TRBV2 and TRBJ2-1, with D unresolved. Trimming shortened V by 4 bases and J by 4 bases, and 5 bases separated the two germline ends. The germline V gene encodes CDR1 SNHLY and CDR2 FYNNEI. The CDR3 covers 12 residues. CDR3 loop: CASSASYNEQFF. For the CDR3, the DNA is TGTGCCAGCAGTGCTAGTTACAATGAGCAGTTCTTC. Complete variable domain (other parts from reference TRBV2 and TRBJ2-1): EPEVTQTPSHQVTQMGQEVILRCVPISNHLYFYWYRQILGQKVEFLVSFYNNEISEKSEIFDDQFSVERPDGSNFTLKIRSTKLEDSAMYFCASSASYNEQFFGPGTRLTVL.

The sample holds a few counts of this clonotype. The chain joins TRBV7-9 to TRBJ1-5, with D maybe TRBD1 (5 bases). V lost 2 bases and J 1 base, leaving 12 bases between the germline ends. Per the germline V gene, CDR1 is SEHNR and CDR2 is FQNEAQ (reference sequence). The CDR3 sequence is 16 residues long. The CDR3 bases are TGTGCCAGCAGCTTATATTGGGGGGACAGCAATCAGCCCCAGCATTTT. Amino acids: CASSLYWGDSNQPQHF.

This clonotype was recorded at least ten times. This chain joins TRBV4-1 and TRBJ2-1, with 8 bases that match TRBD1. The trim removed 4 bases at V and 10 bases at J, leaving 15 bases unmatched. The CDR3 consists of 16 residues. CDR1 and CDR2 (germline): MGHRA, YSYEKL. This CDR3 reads CASSRPSGTGTGEQFF. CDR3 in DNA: TGCGCCAGCAGCCGCCCGTCCGGGACAGGAACGGGGGAGCAGTTCTTC.

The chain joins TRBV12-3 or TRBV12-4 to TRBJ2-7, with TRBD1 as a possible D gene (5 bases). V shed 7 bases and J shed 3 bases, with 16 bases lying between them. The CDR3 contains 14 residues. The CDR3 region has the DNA TGTGCCAGCACCGTAGGGGCAGTACTCTACGAGCAGTACTTC. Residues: CASTVGAVLYEQYF.

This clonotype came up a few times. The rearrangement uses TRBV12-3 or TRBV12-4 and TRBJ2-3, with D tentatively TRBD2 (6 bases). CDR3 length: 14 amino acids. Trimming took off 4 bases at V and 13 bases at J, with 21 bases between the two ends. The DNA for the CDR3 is TGTGCCAGCAGTTCGGGACTCAACCTCGGCTCTGAGTATTTT. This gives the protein CASSSGLNLGSEYF.

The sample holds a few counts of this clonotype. The CDR3 here is CASSSPVGVANTGELFF. CDR3 sequence (DNA): TGTGCCAGCAGCTCGCCCGTAGGGGTCGCGAACACCGGGGAGCTGTTTTTT. The J gene is TRBJ2-2, the V gene TRBV7-9; TRBD1 might be the D (5 bases). The germline V and J ends were trimmed by 4 bases and 0 bases, with 15 bases remaining between them. CDR3 length: 17 amino acids. Germline CDR1 reads SEHNR; CDR2 reads FQNEAQ (reference sequence).

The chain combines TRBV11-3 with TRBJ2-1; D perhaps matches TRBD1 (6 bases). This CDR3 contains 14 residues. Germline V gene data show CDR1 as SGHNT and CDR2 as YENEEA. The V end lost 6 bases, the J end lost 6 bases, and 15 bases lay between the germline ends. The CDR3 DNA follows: TGTGCCAGCAGTCTACAGGGTTCGGGCAATGAGCAGTTCTTC. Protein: CASSLQGSGNEQFF.

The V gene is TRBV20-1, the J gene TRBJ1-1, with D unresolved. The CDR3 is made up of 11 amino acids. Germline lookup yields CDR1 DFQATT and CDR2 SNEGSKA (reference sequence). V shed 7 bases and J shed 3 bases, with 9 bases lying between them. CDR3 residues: CSVAEDTEAFF. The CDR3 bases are TGCAGTGTGGCGGAGGACACTGAAGCTTTCTTT.

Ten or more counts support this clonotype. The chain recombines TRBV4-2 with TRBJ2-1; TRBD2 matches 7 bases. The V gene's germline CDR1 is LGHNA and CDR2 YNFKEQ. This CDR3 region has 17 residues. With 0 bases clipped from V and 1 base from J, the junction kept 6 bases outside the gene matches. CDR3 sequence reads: CASSQEGPSGSYNEQFF. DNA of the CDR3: TGTGCCAGCAGCCAAGAAGGTCCTAGCGGTTCCTACAATGAGCAGTTCTTC.

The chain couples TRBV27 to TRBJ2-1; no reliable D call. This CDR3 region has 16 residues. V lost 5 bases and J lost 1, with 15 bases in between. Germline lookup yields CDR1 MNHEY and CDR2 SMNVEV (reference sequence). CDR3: CASSPGFAVSYNEQFF. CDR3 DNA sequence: TGTGCCAGCAGTCCCGGATTCGCAGTTTCCTACAATGAGCAGTTCTTC.

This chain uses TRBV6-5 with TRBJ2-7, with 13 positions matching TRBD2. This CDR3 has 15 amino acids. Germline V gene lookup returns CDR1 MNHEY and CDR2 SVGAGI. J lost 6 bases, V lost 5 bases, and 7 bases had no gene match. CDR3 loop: CASSTSGGDLREQYF. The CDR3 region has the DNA TGTGCCAGCAGTACTAGCGGGGGGGACCTACGCGAGCAGTACTTC.

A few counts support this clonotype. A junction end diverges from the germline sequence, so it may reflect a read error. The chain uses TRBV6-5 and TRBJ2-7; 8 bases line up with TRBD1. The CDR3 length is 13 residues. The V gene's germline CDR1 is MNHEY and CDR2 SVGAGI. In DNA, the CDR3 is TGTTCCAGCAGTCCCCGGACAGGGTACGAGCAGTACTTC. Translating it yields CSSSPRTGYEQYF.

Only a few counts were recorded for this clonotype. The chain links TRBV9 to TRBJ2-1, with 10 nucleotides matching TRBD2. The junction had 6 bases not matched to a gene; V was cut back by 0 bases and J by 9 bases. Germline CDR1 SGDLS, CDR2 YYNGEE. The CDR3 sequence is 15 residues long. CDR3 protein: CASSVVASGRPEQFF. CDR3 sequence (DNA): TGTGCCAGCAGCGTAGTGGCTAGCGGGAGACCTGAGCAGTTCTTC.

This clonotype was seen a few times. In nucleotides, the CDR3 is TGCGCCAGCAGCCCCTGGGGCGCGGATTCACCCCTCCACTTT. Residues: CASSPWGADSPLHF. The chain couples TRBV4-1 to TRBJ1-6; perhaps TRBD1 as D (5 bases). The CDR3 contains 14 residues. Germline CDR1 and CDR2: MGHRA and YSYEKL. The V end was cut by 4 bases, the J end by 8 bases, with 12 bases between.

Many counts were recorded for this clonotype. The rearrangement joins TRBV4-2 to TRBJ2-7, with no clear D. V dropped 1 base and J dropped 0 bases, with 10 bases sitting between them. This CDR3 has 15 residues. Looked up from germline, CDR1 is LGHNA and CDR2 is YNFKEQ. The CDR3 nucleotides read TGTGCCAGCAGCCAAGCGGGTTCCCACTCCTACGAGCAGTACTTC. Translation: CASSQAGSHSYEQYF.

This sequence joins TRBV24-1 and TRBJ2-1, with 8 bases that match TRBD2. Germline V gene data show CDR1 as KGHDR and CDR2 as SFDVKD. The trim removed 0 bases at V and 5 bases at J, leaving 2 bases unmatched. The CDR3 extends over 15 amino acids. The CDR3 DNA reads TGTGCCACCAGTGATTTGTTCGGGAGGGACAATGAGCAGTTCTTC. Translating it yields CATSDLFGRDNEQFF.

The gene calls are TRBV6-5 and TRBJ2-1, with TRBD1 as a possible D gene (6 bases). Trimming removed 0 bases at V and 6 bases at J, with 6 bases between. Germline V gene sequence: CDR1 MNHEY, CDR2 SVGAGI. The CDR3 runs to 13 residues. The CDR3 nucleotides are TGTGCCAGCAGTTACTCGACAGGCAATGAGCAGTTCTTC. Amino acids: CASSYSTGNEQFF.